This TCR beta chain is from a study of T-cell memory formation after mild COVID-19. Study-level points and caveats: Contracting clones from day 15 to 85 showed balanced CD4/CD8; later expanders favored CD4+. Mainly CM and EM harbored the contracting CD4+ clones; mainly EMRA harbored the CD8+ ones. A subset of responding clones appeared in pre-infection memory, suggesting cross-reactive memory joined.

5'RACE with constant-segment primers yielded barcoded, UMI-tagged TCR alpha and TCR beta cDNA libraries. TCRdb processed the 5' RACE reads anew with MiXCR; each CDR3 protein has one entry. The sample contains 200,000 or so distinct CDR3 sequences, 16% of which appear only once. As regards this clonotype: The antigen remains unidentified.

The receptor comes from an adult woman who had mild COVID-19 (a few samples of this study predate the infection). Cell type and time point are not known. The sequenced sample was PBMCs or a T cell subset sorted from them (not recorded which).

The CDR3 loop is CASSNSGSSVYEQYF. DNA for the CDR3: TGCGCCAGCAGCAATAGCGGGAGTTCTGTCTACGAGCAGTACTTC. The chain couples TRBV5-1 to TRBJ2-7, with 9 positions matching TRBD2. The CDR3 totals 15 residues. Germline CDR1 and CDR2: SGHRS and YFSETQ. Germline trimming cut 4 bases from V and 3 bases from J; bases unmatched to any gene: 8.